This T cell receptor beta chain was observed in a study of blood T cell repertoires in COVID-19 (dated by TCRdb to about 2020). About the investigation overall: Samples from collaborators originated in the United States, Italy and Spain and spanned both the acute and convalescent phases of COVID-19. Where HLA class I and class II types were available, the types were taken from metadata supplied by the sample provider, not from assay-based typing. Subjects who had been exposed to COVID-19, were actively infected with it, or had recovered from it provided the deeply sampled blood TCRbeta repertoires that made up the dataset. The material from the prospective study consisted of cDNA or gDNA derived from T cells, B-cell-depleted T cells, or PBMCs. Nearly every sample came with metadata listing a de-identified subject ID, COVID-19 status, age in years and sex. Samples came from the ongoing ImmuneRACE study (first 160 participants) plus 1,254 subjects from 6 global collaborators. A freely available public database, intended as a resource for researchers studying the immune response to SARS-CoV-2, is where the repertoires were released.

A note on this clone: What antigen it recognizes has not been identified. One base away there is no much larger clone; base qualities are not given.

One collaborating source in Seattle enrolled patients while the patients were actively infected and followed the patients over time throughout the course of disease. Each collaborating institution followed its own protocols to collect whole blood in K2EDTA tubes. Collaborator samples were shipped for TCRbeta analysis as frozen whole blood, isolated PBMCs, or DNA extracted from either sample type. TCRbeta CDR3 regions were amplified from genomic DNA by means of the immunoSEQ Assay, a bias-controlled multiplex PCR. The paper's processing steps were these. The number of nucleated cells in each sample was estimated from the amplification of reference gene primers within the assay. To quantify the absolute abundance of each unique TCRbeta CDR3 rearrangement, sequence reads were collapsed and filtered. For each sample, productive Simpson clonality was calculated as the square root of Simpson's diversity index across productive rearrangements. Sourced from immuneACCESS, this table was stored by TCRdb with only in-frame sequences that have V and J called. A share of the clones is absent; for the studies checked, an unresolved V gene accounts for under half, and the remainder has no known explanation. The V and J calls and clone size are taken from that table; D and trimming were inferred from the DNA. This sample gives about 350,000 clones in total; around 90% of them show up just once. Of the sample, roughly 4% falls within the top ten clones.

Trimming at the junction amounts to 3 bases on V and 4 bases on J, and the germline ends lie 10 bases apart. CDR1 and CDR2, looked up from the germline V gene, are MNHNS and SASEGT. The CDR3 measures 15 amino acids from cysteine to phenylalanine. Kept here is only the CDR3 DNA, which spans 45 bases and is read in frame from base 1. The full study reports these points: Clinical and demographic metadata were provided uncurated, with the amount varying by source and participant.

The sequenced sample consisted of peripheral blood. This sequence was found in a woman between 55 and 75 years old with COVID-19, enrolled during active disease. The chain employs TRBV6-1 and TRBJ1-6; a weak D assignment points to TRBD1 (5 bases agree). The CDR3 amino acid sequence is: CASSDWSGYNSPLHF. The nucleotide sequence is TGTGCCAGCAGTGATTGGTCAGGGTATAATTCACCCCTCCACTTT.